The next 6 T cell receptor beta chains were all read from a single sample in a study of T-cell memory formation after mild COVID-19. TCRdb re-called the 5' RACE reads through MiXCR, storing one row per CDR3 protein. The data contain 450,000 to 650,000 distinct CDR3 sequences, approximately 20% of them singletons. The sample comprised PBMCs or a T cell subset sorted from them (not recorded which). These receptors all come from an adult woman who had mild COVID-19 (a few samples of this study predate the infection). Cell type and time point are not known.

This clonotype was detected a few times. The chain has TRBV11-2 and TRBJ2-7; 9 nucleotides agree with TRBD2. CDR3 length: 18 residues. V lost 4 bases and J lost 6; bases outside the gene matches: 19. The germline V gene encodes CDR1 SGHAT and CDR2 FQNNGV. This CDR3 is CASSSPGRSGRTLGEQYF. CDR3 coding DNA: TGTGCCAGCAGCTCCCCCGGGAGGAGCGGGAGGACTTTGGGCGAGCAGTACTTC.

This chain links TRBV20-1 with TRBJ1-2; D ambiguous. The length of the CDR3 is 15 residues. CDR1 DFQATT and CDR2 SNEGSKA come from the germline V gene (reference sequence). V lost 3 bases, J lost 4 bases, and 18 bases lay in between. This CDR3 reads CSASHTSRTRYGYTF. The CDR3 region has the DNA TGCAGTGCTAGCCACACCTCCAGGACTCGCTATGGCTACACCTTC.

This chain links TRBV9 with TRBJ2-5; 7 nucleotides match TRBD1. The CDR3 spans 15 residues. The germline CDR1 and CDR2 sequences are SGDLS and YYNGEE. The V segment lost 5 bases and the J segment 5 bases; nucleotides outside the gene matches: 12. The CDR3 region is CASSLWTGWGETQYF. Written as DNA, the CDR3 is TGTGCCAGCAGTTTATGGACAGGATGGGGGGAGACCCAGTACTTC.

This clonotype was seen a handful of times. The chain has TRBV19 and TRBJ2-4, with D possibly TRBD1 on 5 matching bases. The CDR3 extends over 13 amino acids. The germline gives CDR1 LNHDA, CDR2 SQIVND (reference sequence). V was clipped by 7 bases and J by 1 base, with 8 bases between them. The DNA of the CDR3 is TGTGCCAGTAAGGGGCAGGCCAAAAACATTCAGTACTTC. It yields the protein CASKGQAKNIQYF. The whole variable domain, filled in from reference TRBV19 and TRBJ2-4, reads DGGITQSPKYLFRKEGQNVTLSCEQNLNHDAMYWYRQDPGQGLRLIYYSQIVNDFQKGDIAEGYSVSREKKESFPLTVTSAQKNPTAFYLCASKGQAKNIQYFGAGTRLSVL.

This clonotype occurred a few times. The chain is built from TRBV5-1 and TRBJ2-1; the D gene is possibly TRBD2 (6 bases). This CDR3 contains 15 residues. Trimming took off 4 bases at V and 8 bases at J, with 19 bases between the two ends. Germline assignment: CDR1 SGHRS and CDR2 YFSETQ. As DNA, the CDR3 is TGCGCCAGCAGCCTGGAGGCCCGGGGGTGGGATGAGCAGTTCTTC. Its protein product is CASSLEARGWDEQFF. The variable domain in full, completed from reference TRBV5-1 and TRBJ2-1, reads KAGVTQTPRYLIKTRGQQVTLSCSPISGHRSVSWYQQTPGQGLQFLFEYFSETQRNKGNFPGRFSGRQFSNSRSEMNVSTLELGDSALYLCASSLEARGWDEQFFGPGTRLTVL.

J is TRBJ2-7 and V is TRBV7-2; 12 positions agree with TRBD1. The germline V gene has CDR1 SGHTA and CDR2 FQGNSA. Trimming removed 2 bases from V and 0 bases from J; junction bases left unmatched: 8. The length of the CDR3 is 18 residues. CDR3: CASSLLGQGAYSSYEQYF. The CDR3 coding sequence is TGTGCCAGCAGCTTATTGGGACAGGGGGCGTACAGCTCCTACGAGCAGTACTTC.